Below are 20 T cell receptor beta chains sequenced from a single sample in a study of T cells expressing NK-cell markers (dated by TCRdb to about 2020). Libraries were made using 5' RACE. Sequencing relied on an Illumina HiSeq 2000. Each entry corresponds to one CDR3 protein sequence from reads that TCRdb reprocessed, and DNA is not given. The sample's records list hundreds of thousands of distinct CDR3 sequences. The top ten constitute 4% to 4.5% of the sample. The sequenced material came from blood T cells: a sorted CD56 or NKG2C T cell subset, CD4+ or CD8+ T cells, or bulk PBMC T cells (not recorded which). The receptors were gathered from a woman aged 18 to 75 in good health.

This chain links TRBV23-1 with TRBJ1-5; no DNA is available, so the TRBD1 call from TCRdb remains unchecked. TRBV23-1 carries the ORF label, with uncertain function. This CDR3 contains 13 residues. CDR3 residues: CASRGQENQPQHF.

This chain uses TRBV6-1 with TRBJ2-7. This CDR3 spans 15 amino acids. Germline assignment: CDR1 MNHNS and CDR2 SASEGT. This CDR3 is CASSRPDGYSYEQYF.

The rearrangement uses TRBV11-2 and TRBJ2-3; there is no DNA to check the TCRdb D call of TRBD1. Germline CDR1 reads SGHAT; CDR2 reads FQNNGV. This CDR3 spans 14 amino acids. The CDR3 loop is CASSLDRGWDTQYF.

The genes are TRBV7-2 and TRBJ2-2; TCRdb outputs TRBD2, but without DNA this stays unchecked. Germline CDR1 and CDR2: SGHTA and FQGNSA. This CDR3 has 16 residues. The CDR3 loop reads CASSLGLAGGPGELFF.

The chain links TRBV5-1 to TRBJ2-1. The CDR3 runs 14 residues. Germline lookup yields CDR1 SGHRS and CDR2 YFSETQ. CDR3 amino acids: CASSLDHNYNEQFF.

The V call is TRBV7-8, the J call TRBJ1-1. Germline-derived CDR1 and CDR2 are SGHVS and FQNEAQ. The CDR3 sequence is 13 residues long. The CDR3 region is CASSLERNTEAFF.

This chain links TRBV27 with TRBJ1-6; TCRdb lists TRBD1, though no DNA is available to test this call. The length of the CDR3 is 15 residues. Looked up from germline, CDR1 is MNHEY and CDR2 is SMNVEV (reference sequence). CDR3 sequence reads: CASSLVPGKGSPLLF.

The rearrangement links TRBV15 to TRBJ2-1. The CDR3 runs 16 residues. Germline assignment: CDR1 LNHNV and CDR2 YYDKDF (reference sequence). The CDR3 loop is CATSRDAKAGYNEQFF.

The rearrangement uses TRBV5-6 and TRBJ1-5. The germline V gene has CDR1 SGHDT and CDR2 YYEEEE. This CDR3 is built from 14 residues. CDR3 amino acids: CASSREAGGQPQHF. The full variable domain, with the rest looked up from reference TRBV5-6 and TRBJ1-5, is DAGVTQSPTHLIKTRGQQVTLRCSPKSGHDTVSWYQQALGQGPQFIFQYYEEEERQRGNFPDRFSGHQFPNYSSELNVNALLLGDSALYLCASSREAGGQPQHFGDGTRLSIL.

The rearrangement uses TRBV5-1 and TRBJ2-5. This CDR3 contains 11 residues. The germline CDR1 and CDR2 sequences are SGHRS and YFSETQ. The CDR3 here is CASSFEETQYF.

V usage is TRBV5-6 and J usage is TRBJ2-7; TCRdb returns TRBD2, unconfirmable since there is no DNA. The CDR3 totals 15 residues. Germline loops: CDR1 SGHDT, CDR2 YYEEEE. The chain's CDR3 is CASSPGLTGTYEQYF. Variable domain in full (rest from reference TRBV5-6 and TRBJ2-7): DAGVTQSPTHLIKTRGQQVTLRCSPKSGHDTVSWYQQALGQGPQFIFQYYEEEERQRGNFPDRFSGHQFPNYSSELNVNALLLGDSALYLCASSPGLTGTYEQYFGPGTRLTVT.

The genes are TRBV29-1 and TRBJ2-7; there is no DNA to check the TCRdb D call of TRBD2. The V gene's germline CDR1 is SQVTM and CDR2 ANQGSEA. The CDR3 sequence is 11 residues long. The CDR3 spells CSASSGGVQYF.

The chain carries TRBV15 and TRBJ2-1; the D gene TCRdb calls, TRBD1, cannot be checked with no DNA. The V gene's germline CDR1 is LNHNV and CDR2 YYDKDF (reference sequence). The CDR3 runs 13 residues. This chain's CDR3 is CAASTGKGNEQFF.

This chain links TRBV28 with TRBJ1-2. The CDR3 has 12 amino acids. CDR1 is MDHEN and CDR2 is SYDVKM in the germline V gene. The chain's CDR3 is CASSLSVPGYTF.

The J gene is TRBJ1-2, the V gene TRBV15; checking the TCRdb D call of TRBD1 is not possible without DNA. Germline V gene lookup returns CDR1 LNHNV and CDR2 YYDKDF (reference sequence). The CDR3 runs to 13 residues. Here the CDR3 reads CATSGYGQVGYTF.

This chain joins TRBV20-1 and TRBJ2-7. Germline V lookup: CDR1 DFQATT, CDR2 SNEGSKA (reference sequence). This CDR3 is 11 amino acids long. CDR3 region: CSAPNSAEQYF.

This chain connects TRBV7-9 to TRBJ2-7. CDR3 size: 16 residues. Germline V gene data show CDR1 as SEHNR and CDR2 as FQNEAQ (reference sequence). The CDR3 is CASSLASGGAPTEQYF.

This chain's CDR3 is CSASLGSIETQYF. This chain uses TRBV20-1 with TRBJ2-5; no DNA is available, so the TRBD2 call from TCRdb remains unchecked. Germline V gene sequence: CDR1 DFQATT, CDR2 SNEGSKA (reference sequence). The CDR3 runs to 13 residues.

J is TRBJ2-3 and V is TRBV5-4; the TCRdb D gene call, TRBD1, has no DNA to confirm it. CDR1 SGHNT and CDR2 YYREEE come from the germline V gene (reference sequence). There are 15 residues in the CDR3. CDR3 in amino acids: CASSLAGAGADTQYF.

The chain couples TRBV10-3 to TRBJ1-1. Germline V gene data show CDR1 as ENHRY and CDR2 as SYGVKD. The CDR3 contains 15 residues. The CDR3 sequence: CAISPPGPYNTEAFF.